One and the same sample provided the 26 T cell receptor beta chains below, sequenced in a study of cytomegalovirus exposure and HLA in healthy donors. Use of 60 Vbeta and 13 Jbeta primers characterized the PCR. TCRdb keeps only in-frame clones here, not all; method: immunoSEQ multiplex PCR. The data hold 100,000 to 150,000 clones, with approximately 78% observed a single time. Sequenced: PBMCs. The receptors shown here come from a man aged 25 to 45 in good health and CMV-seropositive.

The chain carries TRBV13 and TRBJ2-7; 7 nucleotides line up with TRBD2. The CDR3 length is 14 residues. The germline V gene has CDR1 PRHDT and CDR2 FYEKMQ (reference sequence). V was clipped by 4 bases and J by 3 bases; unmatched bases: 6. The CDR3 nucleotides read TGTGCCAGCAGCTCACCCGGGAGGAACTACGAGCAGTACTTC. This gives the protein CASSSPGRNYEQYF.

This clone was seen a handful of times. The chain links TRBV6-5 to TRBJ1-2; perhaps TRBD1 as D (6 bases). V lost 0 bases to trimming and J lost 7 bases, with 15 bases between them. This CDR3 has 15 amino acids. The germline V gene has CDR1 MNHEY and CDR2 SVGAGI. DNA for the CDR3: TGTGCCAGCAGTTACTCTAGAGGGGGTACTAGTGGCTACACCTTC. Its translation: CASSYSRGGTSGYTF.

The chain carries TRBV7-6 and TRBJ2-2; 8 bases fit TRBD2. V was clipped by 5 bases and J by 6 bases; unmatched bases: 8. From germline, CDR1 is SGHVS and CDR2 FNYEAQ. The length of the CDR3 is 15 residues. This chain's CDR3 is CASSEWRGASGELFF. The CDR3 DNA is TGTGCCAGCAGCGAATGGCGGGGGGCCTCCGGGGAGCTGTTTTTT.

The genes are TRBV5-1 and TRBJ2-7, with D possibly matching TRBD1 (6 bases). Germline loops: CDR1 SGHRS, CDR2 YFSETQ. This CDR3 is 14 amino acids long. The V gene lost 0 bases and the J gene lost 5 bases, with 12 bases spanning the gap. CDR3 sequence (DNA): TGCGCCAGCAGCTTGGTCTTGGGACAAAACGAGCAGTACTTC. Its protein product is CASSLVLGQNEQYF.

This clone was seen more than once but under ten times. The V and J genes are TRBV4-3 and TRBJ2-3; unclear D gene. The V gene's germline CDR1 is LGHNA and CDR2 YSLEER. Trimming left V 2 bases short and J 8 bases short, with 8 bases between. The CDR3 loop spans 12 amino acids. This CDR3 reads CASSQSDGTQYF. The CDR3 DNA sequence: TGCGCCAGCAGCCAAAGCGATGGTACGCAGTATTTT.

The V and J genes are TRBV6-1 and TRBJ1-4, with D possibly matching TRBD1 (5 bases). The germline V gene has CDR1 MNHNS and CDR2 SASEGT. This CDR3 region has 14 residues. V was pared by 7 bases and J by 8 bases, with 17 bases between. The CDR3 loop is CASNTGLIGEKLFF. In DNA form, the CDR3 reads TGTGCCAGCAATACGGGACTGATAGGGGAAAAACTGTTTTTT.

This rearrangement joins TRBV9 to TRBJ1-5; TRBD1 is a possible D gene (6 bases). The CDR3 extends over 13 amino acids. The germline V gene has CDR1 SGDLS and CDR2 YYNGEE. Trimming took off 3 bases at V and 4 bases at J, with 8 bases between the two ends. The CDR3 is CASSATGNQPQHF. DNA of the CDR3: TGTGCCAGCAGCGCGACAGGAAATCAGCCCCAGCATTTT.

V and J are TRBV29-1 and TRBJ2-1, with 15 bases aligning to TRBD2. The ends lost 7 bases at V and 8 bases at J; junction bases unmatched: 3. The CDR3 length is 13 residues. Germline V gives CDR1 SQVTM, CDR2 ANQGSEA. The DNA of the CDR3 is TGCAGCGCGGGGACTAGCGGGGGGTATGAGCAGTTCTTC. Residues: CSAGTSGGYEQFF.

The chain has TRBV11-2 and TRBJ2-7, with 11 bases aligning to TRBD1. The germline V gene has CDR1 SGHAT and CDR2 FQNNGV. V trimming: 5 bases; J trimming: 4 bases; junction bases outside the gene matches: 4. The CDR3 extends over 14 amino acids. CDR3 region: CASSAGQGVYEQYF. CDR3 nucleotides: TGTGCCAGCAGCGCGGGACAGGGGGTATACGAGCAGTACTTC.

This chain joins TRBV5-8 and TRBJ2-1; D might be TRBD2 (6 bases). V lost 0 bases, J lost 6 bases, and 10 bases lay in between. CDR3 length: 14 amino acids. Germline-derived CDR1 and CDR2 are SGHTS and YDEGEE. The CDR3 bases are TGTGCCAGCAGCTTGGGCAGGGAGGCCAATGAGCAGTTCTTC. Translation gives CASSLGREANEQFF. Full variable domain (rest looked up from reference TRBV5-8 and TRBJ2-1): EAGVTQSPTHLIKTRGQQATLRCSPISGHTSVYWYQQALGLGLQFLLWYDEGEERNRGNFPPRFSGRQFPNYSSELNVNALELEDSALYLCASSLGREANEQFFGPGTRLTVL.

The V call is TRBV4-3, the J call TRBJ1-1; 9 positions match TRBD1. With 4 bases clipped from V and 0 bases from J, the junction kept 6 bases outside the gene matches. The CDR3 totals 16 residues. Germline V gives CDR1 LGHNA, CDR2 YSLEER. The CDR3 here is CASSRGQGIMNTEAFF. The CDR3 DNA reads TGCGCCAGCAGCCGAGGACAGGGGATAATGAACACTGAAGCTTTCTTT.

This CDR3 is CASSPGTGRAYEQYF. The CDR3 DNA follows: TGTGCCAGCAGCCCGGGGACAGGGAGGGCCTACGAGCAGTACTTC. The gene calls are TRBV7-2 and TRBJ2-7; TRBD1 agrees at 9 bases. From germline, CDR1 is SGHTA and CDR2 FQGNSA. The length of the CDR3 is 15 residues. V shed 5 bases and J 2 bases; nucleotides not matched to a gene: 7. The full variable domain, rest sourced from reference TRBV7-2 and TRBJ2-7, is GAGVSQSPSNKVTEKGKDVELRCDPISGHTALYWYRQSLGQGLEFLIYFQGNSAPDKSGLPSDRFSAERTGGSVSTLTIQRTQQEDSAVYLCASSPGTGRAYEQYFGPGTRLTVT.

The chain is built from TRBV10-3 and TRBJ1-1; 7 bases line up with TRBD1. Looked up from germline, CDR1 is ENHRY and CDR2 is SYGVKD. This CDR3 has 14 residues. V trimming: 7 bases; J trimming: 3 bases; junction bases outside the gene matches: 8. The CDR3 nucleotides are TGTGCCATCACCAAGACAGGGTCGGACACTGAAGCTTTCTTT. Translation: CAITKTGSDTEAFF.

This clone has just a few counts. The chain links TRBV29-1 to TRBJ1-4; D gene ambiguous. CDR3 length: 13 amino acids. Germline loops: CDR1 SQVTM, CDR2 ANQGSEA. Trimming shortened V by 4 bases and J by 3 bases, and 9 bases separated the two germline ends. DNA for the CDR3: TGCAGCGTTGTTGGCGGGGCTAATGAAAAACTGTTTTTT. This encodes CSVVGGANEKLFF. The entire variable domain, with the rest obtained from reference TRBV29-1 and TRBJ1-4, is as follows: SAVISQKPSRDICQRGTSLTIQCQVDSQVTMMFWYRQQPGQSLTLIATANQGSEATYESGFVIDKFPISRPNLTFSTLTVSNMSPEDSSIYLCSVVGGANEKLFFGSGTQLSVL.

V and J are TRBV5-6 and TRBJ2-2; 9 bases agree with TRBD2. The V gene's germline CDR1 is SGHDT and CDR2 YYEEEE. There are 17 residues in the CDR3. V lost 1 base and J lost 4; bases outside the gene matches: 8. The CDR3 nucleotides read TGTGCCAGCAGCTTGAAGGTTAGCGGGAGACGCACCGGGGAGCTGTTTTTT. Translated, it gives CASSLKVSGRRTGELFF.

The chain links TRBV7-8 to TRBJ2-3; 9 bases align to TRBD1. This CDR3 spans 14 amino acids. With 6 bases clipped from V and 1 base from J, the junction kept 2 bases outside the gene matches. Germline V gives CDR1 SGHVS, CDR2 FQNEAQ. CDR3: CASSRDRGTDTQYF. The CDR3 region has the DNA TGTGCCAGCAGTCGGGACAGGGGCACAGATACGCAGTATTTT.

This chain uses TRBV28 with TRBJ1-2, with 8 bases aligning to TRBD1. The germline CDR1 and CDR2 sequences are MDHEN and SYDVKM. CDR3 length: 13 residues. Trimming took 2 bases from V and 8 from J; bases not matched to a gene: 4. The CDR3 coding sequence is TGTGCCAGCAGTTTACAGGGGGCAAGGGGCTACACCTTC. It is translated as CASSLQGARGYTF.

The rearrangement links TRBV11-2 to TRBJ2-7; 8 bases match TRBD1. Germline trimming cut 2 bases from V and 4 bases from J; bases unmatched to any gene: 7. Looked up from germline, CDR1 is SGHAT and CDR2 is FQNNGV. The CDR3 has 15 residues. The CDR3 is CASSLSTGVDYEQYF. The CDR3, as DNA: TGTGCCAGCAGCTTATCGACAGGGGTGGATTACGAGCAGTACTTC.

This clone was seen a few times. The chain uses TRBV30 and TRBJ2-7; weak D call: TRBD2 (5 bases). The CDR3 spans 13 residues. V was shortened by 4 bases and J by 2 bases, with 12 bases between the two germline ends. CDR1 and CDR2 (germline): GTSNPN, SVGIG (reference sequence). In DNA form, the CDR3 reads TGTGCCTGGACCACCCTCGGGGCCTACGAGCAGTACTTC. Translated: CAWTTLGAYEQYF.

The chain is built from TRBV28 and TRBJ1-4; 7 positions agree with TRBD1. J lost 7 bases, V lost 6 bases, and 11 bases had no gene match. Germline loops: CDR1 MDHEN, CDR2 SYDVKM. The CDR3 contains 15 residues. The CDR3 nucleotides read TGTGCCAGCAGGCGCACAGGGGTTGGCGGTGAAAAACTGTTTTTT. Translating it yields CASRRTGVGGEKLFF.

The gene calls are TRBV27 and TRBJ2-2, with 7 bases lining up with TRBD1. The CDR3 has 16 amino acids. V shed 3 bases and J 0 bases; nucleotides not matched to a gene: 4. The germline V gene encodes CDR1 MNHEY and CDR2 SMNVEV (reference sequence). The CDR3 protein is CASSFPGQTNTGELFF. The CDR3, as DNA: TGTGCCAGCAGTTTCCCGGGACAGACGAACACCGGGGAGCTGTTTTTT.

The CDR3 loop reads CASSLEFGGGNQPQHF. The CDR3, as DNA: TGTGCCAGCAGCTTAGAATTCGGGGGTGGCAATCAGCCCCAGCATTTT. The genes are TRBV7-8 and TRBJ1-5; D might be TRBD1 (5 bases). This CDR3 contains 16 residues. Trimming removed 1 base from V and 2 bases from J, with 12 bases in between. CDR1 SGHVS and CDR2 FQNEAQ come from the germline V gene.

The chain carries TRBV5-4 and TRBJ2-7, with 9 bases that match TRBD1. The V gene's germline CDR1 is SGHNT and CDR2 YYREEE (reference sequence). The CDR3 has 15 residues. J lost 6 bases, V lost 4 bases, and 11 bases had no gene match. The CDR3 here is CASSGTGTGRSEQYF. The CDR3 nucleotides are TGTGCCAGCAGCGGAACCGGGACAGGGCGTTCCGAGCAGTACTTC.

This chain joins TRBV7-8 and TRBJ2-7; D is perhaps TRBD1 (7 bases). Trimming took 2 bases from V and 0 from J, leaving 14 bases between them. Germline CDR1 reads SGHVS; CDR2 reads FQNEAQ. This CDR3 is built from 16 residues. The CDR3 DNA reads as TGTGCCAGCAGCTTAAGTCCGCAGGGGGGCTCCTACGAGCAGTACTTC. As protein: CASSLSPQGGSYEQYF.

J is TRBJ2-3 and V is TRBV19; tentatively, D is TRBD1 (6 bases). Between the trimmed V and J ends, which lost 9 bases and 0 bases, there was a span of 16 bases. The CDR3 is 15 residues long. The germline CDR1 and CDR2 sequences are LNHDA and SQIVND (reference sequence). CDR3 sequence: CASEEDRDSTDTQYF. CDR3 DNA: TGTGCCAGCGAAGAGGACAGAGATAGCACAGATACGCAGTATTTT.

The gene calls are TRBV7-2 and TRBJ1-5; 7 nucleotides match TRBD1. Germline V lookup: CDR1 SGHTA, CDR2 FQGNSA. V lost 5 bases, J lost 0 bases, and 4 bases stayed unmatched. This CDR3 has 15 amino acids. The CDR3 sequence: CASSLTGVSNQPQHF. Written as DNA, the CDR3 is TGTGCCAGCAGCCTAACAGGGGTTAGCAATCAGCCCCAGCATTTT.